The T cell receptor (beta chain) under discussion was sequenced for a study of PD-L1 blockade in urothelial cancer. Whole-study context: Analysis of the blood was performed 3 weeks (second dose) and 6 weeks after treatment start.

CDR1 SGHTA and CDR2 FQGNSA come from the germline V gene. There are 15 residues in the CDR3. Deletions cut 0 bases from V and 4 bases from J, with 10 bases between. Patients had locally advanced or metastatic urothelial carcinoma. The protocol was immunoSEQ multiplex PCR, while the TCRdb copy is restricted to in-frame clones and leaves out a portion. The sample holds 40,000 or so clones, about 80% seen once. The TCR was taken from a man in his 70s with urothelial cancer. Specimen: PBMCs, collected around atezolizumab (anti-PD-L1) treatment. This sequence joins TRBV7-2 and TRBJ2-1; weak D call: TRBD2 (5 bases). CDR3 DNA: TGTGCCAGCAGCTTAGCGGGAGTTTTGTACAATGAGCAGTTCTTC. Its translation is CASSLAGVLYNEQFF.